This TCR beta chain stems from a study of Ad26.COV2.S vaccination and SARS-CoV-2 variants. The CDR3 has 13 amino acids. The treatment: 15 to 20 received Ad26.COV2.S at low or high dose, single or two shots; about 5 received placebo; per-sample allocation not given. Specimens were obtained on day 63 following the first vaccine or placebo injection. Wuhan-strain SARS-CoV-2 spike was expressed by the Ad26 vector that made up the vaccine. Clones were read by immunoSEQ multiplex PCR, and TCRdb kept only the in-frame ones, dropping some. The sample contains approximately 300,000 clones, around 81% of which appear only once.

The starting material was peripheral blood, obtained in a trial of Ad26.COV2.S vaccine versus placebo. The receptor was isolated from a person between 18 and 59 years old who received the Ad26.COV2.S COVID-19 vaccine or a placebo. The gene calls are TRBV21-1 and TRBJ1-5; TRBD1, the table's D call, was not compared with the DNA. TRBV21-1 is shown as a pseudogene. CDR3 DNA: TGTGCCAGCATCAACAGGGGCCCCGGGCCCCAGCATTTT. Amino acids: CASINRGPGPQHF.